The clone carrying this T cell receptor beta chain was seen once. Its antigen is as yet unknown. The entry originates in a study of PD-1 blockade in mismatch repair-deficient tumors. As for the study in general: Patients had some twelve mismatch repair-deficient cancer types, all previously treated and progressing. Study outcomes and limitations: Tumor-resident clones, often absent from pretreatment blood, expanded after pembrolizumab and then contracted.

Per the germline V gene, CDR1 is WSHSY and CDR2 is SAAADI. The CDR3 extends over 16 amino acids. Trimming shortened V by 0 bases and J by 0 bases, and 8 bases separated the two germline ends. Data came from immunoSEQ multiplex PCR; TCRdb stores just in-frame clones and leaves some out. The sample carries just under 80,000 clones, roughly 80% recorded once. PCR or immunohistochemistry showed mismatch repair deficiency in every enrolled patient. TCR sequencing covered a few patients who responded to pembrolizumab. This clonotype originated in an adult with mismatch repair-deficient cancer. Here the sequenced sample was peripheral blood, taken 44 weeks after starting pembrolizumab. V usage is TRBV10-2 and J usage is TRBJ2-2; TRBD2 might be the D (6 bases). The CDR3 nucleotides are TGCGCCAGCAGTGAGTCTTGGGGGGCGAACACCGGGGAGCTGTTTTTT. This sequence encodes CASSESWGANTGELFF.